The 18 T cell receptor beta chains presented below share a single source sample, sequenced in a study of T cells expressing NK-cell markers. From the 5' RACE reads, TCRdb lists one entry per CDR3 protein and no DNA. The sample has hundreds of thousands of distinct CDR3 sequences; the top ten hold more than 3.5%. What was sequenced was blood T cells: a sorted CD56 or NKG2C T cell subset, CD4+ or CD8+ T cells, or bulk PBMC T cells (not recorded which). These receptors were taken from a woman between 18 and 75 years old in good health.

The chain has TRBV3-1 and TRBJ1-2; without DNA, the TCRdb call of TRBD1 cannot be checked. Germline values: CDR1 LGHDT, CDR2 YNNKEL (reference sequence). This CDR3 is built from 15 residues. The CDR3 here is CASTAQGAAGYGYTF.

The chain recombines TRBV4-3 with TRBJ2-1; as DNA is missing, the TRBD2 call by TCRdb cannot be tested. The CDR3 consists of 15 residues. The germline CDR1 and CDR2 sequences are LGHNA and YSLEER. The CDR3 sequence: CASSPRGGLYNEQFF.

The genes are TRBV24-1 and TRBJ1-5; TCRdb's D gene call, TRBD1, goes unchecked for lack of DNA. CDR3 length equals 15 residues. CDR1 KGHDR and CDR2 SFDVKD come from the germline V gene. CDR3 sequence reads: CATSEPGQGNQPQHF.

The J gene is TRBJ2-7, the V gene TRBV12-3 or TRBV12-4; absent DNA, TCRdb's TRBD1 call cannot be checked. The CDR3 is 14 residues long. The CDR3 loop reads CASRPGHSSYEQYF.

This sequence joins TRBV7-9 and TRBJ2-1; TCRdb outputs TRBD1, but without DNA this stays unchecked. Germline values: CDR1 SEHNR, CDR2 FQNEAQ (reference sequence). The CDR3 has 16 amino acids. This CDR3 reads CASSVPPGGPGDEQFF.

The chain carries TRBV12-3 or TRBV12-4 and TRBJ2-7; the D call from TCRdb, TRBD1, cannot be confirmed without DNA. The CDR3 length is 14 residues. The CDR3 spells CASSLTGASYEQYF.

The J gene is TRBJ2-7, the V gene TRBV28; the D gene TCRdb calls, TRBD1, cannot be checked with no DNA. CDR3 length equals 13 residues. Looked up from germline, CDR1 is MDHEN and CDR2 is SYDVKM. CDR3 protein: CASSFLGAYEQYF.

This chain uses TRBV5-4 with TRBJ2-2. The germline gives CDR1 SGHNT, CDR2 YYREEE (reference sequence). The CDR3 loop spans 15 amino acids. The CDR3 reads CASSWDRVRTGELFF.

The chain carries TRBV18 and TRBJ1-5; TCRdb's assignment of TRBD1 cannot be checked, as there is no DNA. Germline V gene lookup returns CDR1 KGHSH and CDR2 LQKENI. The CDR3 contains 16 residues. CDR3 protein: CASSPPNTDGDQPQHF.

This chain connects TRBV20-1 to TRBJ2-7. This CDR3 is built from 13 residues. Germline-derived CDR1 and CDR2 are DFQATT and SNEGSKA (reference sequence). The CDR3 sequence: CSARGPWAYEQYF.

This chain uses TRBV5-5 with TRBJ2-5; TCRdb selects TRBD1, and the lack of DNA leaves this call unchecked. The CDR3 length is 12 residues. In germline, CDR1 is SGHKS, CDR2 YYEKEE (reference sequence). CDR3 protein: CASRRTGKTQYF.

J is TRBJ1-1 and V is TRBV7-9; TCRdb's D gene call, TRBD1, goes unchecked for lack of DNA. The CDR3 sequence is 15 residues long. The germline V gene encodes CDR1 SEHNR and CDR2 FQNEAQ (reference sequence). CDR3 residues: CASSLYTGGLDEAFF.

V and J are TRBV21-1 and TRBJ2-7; TCRdb gives TRBD1 as the D gene, but with no DNA this cannot be confirmed. TRBV21-1 has pseudogene status. CDR3 size: 15 residues. CDR3: CASNKGTGVSYEQYF.

The chain employs TRBV7-2 and TRBJ2-5. Germline V gives CDR1 SGHTA, CDR2 FQGNSA. The CDR3 has 16 residues. CDR3 loop: CASSLRFQRYQETQYF.

The CDR3 is CASSLAPTGDYGYTF. The chain links TRBV5-1 to TRBJ1-2; TCRdb outputs TRBD1, but without DNA this stays unchecked. There are 15 residues in the CDR3. Per germline, CDR1 SGHRS and CDR2 YFSETQ. The entire variable domain, with the rest obtained from reference TRBV5-1 and TRBJ1-2, is as follows: KAGVTQTPRYLIKTRGQQVTLSCSPISGHRSVSWYQQTPGQGLQFLFEYFSETQRNKGNFPGRFSGRQFSNSRSEMNVSTLELGDSALYLCASSLAPTGDYGYTFGSGTRLTVV.

The chain has TRBV10-3 and TRBJ2-5. Per germline, CDR1 ENHRY and CDR2 SYGVKD. There are 12 residues in the CDR3. The CDR3 spells CAISGGLETQYF.

The chain carries TRBV12-3 or TRBV12-4 and TRBJ2-1; TCRdb picks TRBD1, but there is no DNA to check that call. This CDR3 is 15 amino acids long. The CDR3 protein is CASSSTYRGLDEQFF.

V and J are TRBV29-1 and TRBJ2-1; TCRdb's D gene call, TRBD1, goes unchecked for lack of DNA. The CDR3 runs to 13 residues. Per germline, CDR1 SQVTM and CDR2 ANQGSEA. CDR3 loop: CSVVVGPVNEQFF.